This TCR beta chain was sequenced during a study of T cell repertoires in cytomegalovirus infection. Turning to the study itself: In the study, CMV epitopes included recently identified HLA-C-restricted and well-studied HLA-B-restricted ones. Public TCR beta signatures were indicative of both CMV infection and a matching HLA type. Whole-study results and caveats: Public TCR beta family frequency separated CMV-and-HLA carriers, including in an independent cohort. Clonotypes of TCR beta that were HLA-C-restricted and CMV-specific dominated the ex vivo response.

MiXCR was run by TCRdb on the reads, yielding one entry per CDR3 protein. The repertoire holds some 560,000 distinct CDR3 sequences, with about 40% as singletons. This clonotype was detected a few times. Its antigen remains unknown. The specimen was cultured PBMCs, collected from culture after CMV antigen stimulation. The sequence derives from a human donor in good health (CMV status not recorded). Some clones in this sample may be carry-over from other donors' samples.

For the CDR3, the DNA is TGTGCCACCAGCAGCAGGCGGACAGGACCTTACCGCCGGCATTTT. It yields the protein CATSSRRTGPYRRHF. The V gene is TRBV15, the J gene TRBJ1-5, with 7 bases identical to TRBD1. Germline V gene data show CDR1 as LNHNV and CDR2 as YYDKDF (reference sequence). Trimming took 3 bases from V and 15 from J; bases not matched to a gene: 17. The CDR3 covers 15 residues.